This T cell receptor (beta chain) was recovered during a study of cytotoxic CD8 clonotypes in ibrutinib-treated CLL. Study details: Following treatment for a median roughly 12 months, range 6 to 36, response samples were then taken.

After removal of 3 bases from V and 3 bases from J, the junction contained 10 bases not matched to a gene. Germline CDR1 SQVTM, CDR2 ANQGSEA. CDR3 size: 15 residues. Only in-frame clones appear in the TCRdb table, and some are missing; sequencing was by immunoSEQ multiplex PCR. This sample carries approximately 67,000 clones, 65% to 85% of them seen once, and the ten largest clones take 7.5% to 8%. For this clone: Its antigen is not known.

Study results and limitations: Public clonotypes were uncommon and contracted or stayed stable on treatment. Samples were collected at differing times from sustained-remission and progressing patients. Ibrutinib response saw clonality rise, and progression saw it return toward baseline.

The source of this sequence is a human donor with chronic lymphocytic leukemia. The sample here was PBMCs, taken at disease progression, from a patient treated with ibrutinib. The gene calls are TRBV29-1 and TRBJ2-7; TRBD2 aligns across 8 bases. CDR3 sequence: CSVESRLAGYYEQYF. DNA for the CDR3: TGCAGCGTTGAGTCGAGATTAGCGGGGTACTACGAGCAGTACTTC.